This TCR beta chain was identified in a study of shared T cell receptors in the human thymus. Worth noting for this clone: Other DNA sequences in this sample translate to the same CDR3.

The assay was immunoSEQ multiplex PCR, and TCRdb's table has in-frame clones only and misses some. Among roughly 560,000 clones listed, 70% to 80% were seen once. These data also featured in a second study, about human thymus T cells.

The TCR comes from a boy under two years old with a congenital heart defect. The sequenced sample was thymocytes.

The CDR3: CASSQDGTGSYEQYF. CDR3 bases: TGCGCCAGCAGCCAAGACGGGACAGGCTCCTACGAGCAGTACTTC. V gene TRBV4-3 combines with J gene TRBJ2-7; TRBD1 agrees at 8 bases. The CDR3 runs to 15 residues. Germline loops: CDR1 LGHNA, CDR2 YSLEER. The junction had 1 base not matched to a gene; V was cut back by 0 bases and J by 0 bases.